These 29 T cell receptor beta chains were sequenced from one sample in a study of blood T cells in healthy people across ages. Primed by a sample-barcoded 5' primer and a J-beta primer mix, a second PCR proceeded for roughly 7 to 11 cycles. TCRdb re-called the 5' RACE reads with MiXCR, one entry per CDR3 protein. This sample has hundreds of thousands of distinct CDR3 sequences; 40% to 45% occur once, and the top ten carry 25% to 35%. Source material: blood. These receptors all come from a man older than 75 in good health.

The chain joins TRBV11-2 to TRBJ1-4, with TRBD1 as a possible D gene (5 bases). CDR1 is SGHAT and CDR2 is FQNNGV in the germline V gene. V was trimmed by 5 bases and J by 7 bases, leaving 14 bases between them. The CDR3 totals 14 residues. The CDR3 here is CASSPTRRGEKLFF. The CDR3 bases are TGTGCCAGCAGCCCAACACGGAGGGGTGAAAAACTGTTTTTT.

This clonotype occurred a few times. V usage is TRBV20-1 and J usage is TRBJ1-5; D is ambiguous. Germline V lookup: CDR1 DFQATT, CDR2 SNEGSKA (reference sequence). The CDR3 sequence is 12 residues long. V lost 4 bases and J 7 bases, leaving 11 bases between the germline ends. As DNA, the CDR3 is TGCAGTGCTATCGGACCAGGCCAGCCCCAGCATTTT. It specifies CSAIGPGQPQHF.

This clonotype has just one count. The gene calls are TRBV21-1 and TRBJ1-4; the table's D call, TRBD1, has no DNA check behind it. TRBV21-1 corresponds to a pseudogene. The CDR3 loop spans 19 amino acids. The CDR3 loop reads CASSKENLLRQGFCEKLFF. The CDR3 nucleotides are TGTGCCAGCAGCAAAGAGAACCTCCTTCGACAGGGCTTTTGTGAAAAACTGTTTTTT.

This clonotype turned up a few times. The gene calls are TRBV28 and TRBJ2-7, with 7 bases aligning to TRBD1. This CDR3 is built from 16 residues. The germline V gene has CDR1 MDHEN and CDR2 SYDVKM. The V and J ends lost 6 bases and 6 bases, in that order; junction bases with no gene match: 17. The chain's CDR3 is CASRYNRGPREIEQYF. The CDR3 DNA is TGTGCCAGCAGGTATAACAGGGGACCCAGAGAAATCGAGCAGTACTTC.

This clonotype was found many times. The chain links TRBV7-2 to TRBJ2-7; 7 nucleotides agree with TRBD1. The CDR3 is made up of 14 amino acids. Per the germline V gene, CDR1 is SGHTA and CDR2 is FQGNSA. Losses at the gene ends were 1 base for V and 3 bases for J; bases not matched to a gene: 3. CDR3 nucleotides: TGTGCCAGCAGCTTAGGGGGACAGCTCTACGAGCAGTACTTC. Its protein product is CASSLGGQLYEQYF.

The chain recombines TRBV7-2 with TRBJ2-1; TRBD2 aligns across 12 bases. From germline, CDR1 is SGHTA and CDR2 FQGNSA. This CDR3 spans 15 amino acids. The V gene end was trimmed by 0 bases and the J gene end by 9 bases; junction bases not matched to a gene: 3. The CDR3 loop reads CASSLALAGGGEQFF. CDR3 nucleotide sequence: TGTGCCAGCAGCTTAGCACTAGCGGGAGGAGGTGAGCAGTTCTTC.

This clonotype appeared a few times. This rearrangement joins TRBV19 to TRBJ2-7; perhaps TRBD2 as D (6 bases). The DNA end lines up better with TRBJ2-5; the J call may be wrong. The germline V gene has CDR1 LNHDA and CDR2 SQIVND (reference sequence). The CDR3 runs 15 residues. The CDR3 DNA sequence: TGTGCCAGTAGATCAACATCGGGGGACTTAGAGACCCAGTACTTC. Translating it yields CASRSTSGDLETQYF.

This sequence joins TRBV20-1 and TRBJ1-4; 10 positions agree with TRBD1. V was clipped by 6 bases and J by 0 bases; unmatched bases: 10. Germline CDR1 and CDR2: DFQATT and SNEGSKA (reference sequence). The CDR3 has 17 amino acids. CDR3 residues: CSAPDRGRWATNEKLFF. Written as DNA, the CDR3 is TGCAGTGCACCCGACAGGGGGCGATGGGCAACTAATGAAAAACTGTTTTTT.

The gene calls are TRBV7-2 and TRBJ2-1, with 10 bases that match TRBD1. Germline V gene lookup returns CDR1 SGHTA and CDR2 FQGNSA. This CDR3 contains 14 residues. The junction had 4 bases not matched to a gene; V was cut back by 1 base and J by 10 bases. The CDR3 coding sequence is TGTGCCAGCAGCTTAGGGGACAGGGGCTACGAGCAGTTCTTC. Encoded protein: CASSLGDRGYEQFF.

Of note for this clonotype: Since a much larger clone is just one base distant, this may be a read error. The chain uses TRBV7-3 and TRBJ2-6, with no clear D. Germline loops: CDR1 SGHTA, CDR2 FQGTGA. CDR3 size: 15 residues. This chain's CDR3 is CVSSAQSSGANVLTF. The CDR3 DNA is TGTGTCAGCAGCGCGCAGAGCTCTGGGGCCAACGTCCTGACTTTC.

This clonotype was seen a few times. The rearrangement uses TRBV7-9 and TRBJ2-5; 9 nucleotides line up with TRBD2. CDR3 length equals 14 residues. The V segment lost 5 bases and the J segment 11 bases; nucleotides outside the gene matches: 12. Germline CDR1 reads SEHNR; CDR2 reads FQNEAQ (reference sequence). This CDR3 is CASSLDSGRTEQYF. As DNA, the CDR3 is TGTGCCAGCAGCCTCGATAGCGGGAGAACTGAGCAGTACTTC.

This rearrangement joins TRBV7-7 to TRBJ2-1, with a weak D call TRBD2 (6 bases). Germline CDR1 is SSHAT and CDR2 is FNYEAQ (reference sequence). The CDR3 contains 15 residues. Between the trimmed V and J ends, which lost 2 bases and 7 bases, there was a span of 15 bases. As DNA, the CDR3 is TGTGCCAGCAGCTTATCTGGAGCGGGCGCGAATGAGCAGTTCTTC. It is translated as CASSLSGAGANEQFF.

V is TRBV4-1 and J is TRBJ2-2; 7 bases map to TRBD2. V shed 5 bases and J 1 base; nucleotides not matched to a gene: 10. CDR1 MGHRA and CDR2 YSYEKL come from the germline V gene. The CDR3 totals 17 residues. The chain's CDR3 is CASSALTSVKNTGELFF. CDR3 coding DNA: TGCGCCAGCAGCGCACTCACTAGCGTGAAGAACACCGGGGAGCTGTTTTTT.

The chain is built from TRBV11-2 and TRBJ2-5; 10 bases line up with TRBD1. This CDR3 is built from 15 residues. The V segment lost 4 bases and the J segment 11 bases; nucleotides outside the gene matches: 13. Germline loops: CDR1 SGHAT, CDR2 FQNNGV. The CDR3 DNA sequence: TGTGCCAGCAGCTCGACAGGGGGCCTCCTAGGGGAGCAGTACTTC. Its protein product is CASSSTGGLLGEQYF.

With respect to this clonotype: A much larger clone is a single base away; this may be a read error. The chain combines TRBV7-9 with TRBJ2-5; TRBD2 matches 10 bases. The better agreement between TRBJ2-7 and the DNA end casts doubt on the J call. Germline-derived CDR1 and CDR2 are SEHNR and FQNEAQ (reference sequence). The CDR3 has 15 amino acids. Written as DNA, the CDR3 is TGTGTCAGCAGCGTAGAAAGCGGGAGGGCCAACGAGCAGTACTTC. Encoded protein: CVSSVESGRANEQYF.

This chain uses TRBV10-3 with TRBJ2-5, with TRBD1 as a possible D gene (6 bases). The CDR3 has 16 residues. The germline V gene has CDR1 ENHRY and CDR2 SYGVKD. V dropped 4 bases and J dropped 5 bases, with 20 bases sitting between them. The CDR3: CAISGQETTSRETQYF. CDR3 in DNA: TGTGCCATCAGTGGACAGGAGACTACTTCAAGGGAGACCCAGTACTTC.

This CDR3 is CASRTGTSGWDEQFF. CDR3 DNA sequence: TGTGCCAGCAGAACCGGGACTAGCGGGTGGGATGAGCAGTTCTTC. The rearrangement uses TRBV2 and TRBJ2-1; 12 positions match TRBD2. The CDR3 is made up of 15 amino acids. J gave up 8 bases and V 6 bases, and 8 bases lay outside the gene matches. Germline V CDR1 and CDR2: SNHLY, FYNNEI.

This clonotype has more than one count but fewer than ten. This sequence joins TRBV7-3 and TRBJ2-3; D gene uncertain. Trimming took off 5 bases at V and 4 bases at J, with 13 bases between the two ends. The germline V gene encodes CDR1 SGHTA and CDR2 FQGTGA. The CDR3 is 14 residues long. The CDR3 loop reads CASSLQRSSDTQYF. Here the CDR3 DNA reads TGTGCCAGCAGCCTGCAGAGGTCTTCAGATACGCAGTATTTT.

There are a few counts of this clonotype. V and J are TRBV3-1 and TRBJ2-2; D possibly uses TRBD1 or TRBD2 (5 bases each). This CDR3 has 14 residues. Looked up from germline, CDR1 is LGHDT and CDR2 is YNNKEL (reference sequence). The germline V and J ends were trimmed by 8 bases and 3 bases, with 13 bases remaining between them. CDR3 protein: CASGRRGDTGELFF. The CDR3 nucleotides are TGTGCCAGCGGACGGCGAGGGGACACCGGGGAGCTGTTTTTT.

This clonotype showed up just a few times. The CDR3 coding sequence is TGCAGCGACGCCAACACTGAAGCTTTCTTT. This codes for CSDANTEAFF. The V gene is TRBV29-1, the J gene TRBJ1-1; D unclear. Germline lookup yields CDR1 SQVTM and CDR2 ANQGSEA. Trimming removed 7 bases from V and 2 bases from J, with 5 bases in between. This CDR3 is 10 amino acids long.

This chain links TRBV3-1 with TRBJ2-5; no clear D. The J call is in doubt because the DNA end fits TRBJ2-7 better. Germline CDR1 LGHDT, CDR2 YNNKEL (reference sequence). This CDR3 has 12 residues. CDR3 sequence reads: CASSFFSYEQYF. Written as DNA, the CDR3 is TGTGCCAGCAGCTTCTTCTCATACGAGCAGTACTTC.

This clonotype was found a few times. The chain uses TRBV18 and TRBJ2-5, with D perhaps being TRBD1 or TRBD2 (5 bases each). CDR3 size: 12 residues. Trimming removed 3 bases from V and 11 bases from J, with 13 bases in between. Germline CDR1 is KGHSH and CDR2 is LQKENI. CDR3 coding DNA: TGTGCCAGCTCACCGTCGAGGGGAAAGCAGTACTTC. This codes for CASSPSRGKQYF.

This clonotype was found a few times. V gene TRBV4-3 combines with J gene TRBJ2-4, with D possibly TRBD2 on 5 matching bases. From germline, CDR1 is LGHNA and CDR2 YSLEER. Trimming took off 2 bases at V and 9 bases at J, with 11 bases between the two ends. This CDR3 is built from 13 residues. The CDR3 DNA reads TGCGCCAGCAGCCAACGAGGCGGGCTCATTCAGTACTTC. Protein: CASSQRGGLIQYF.

The chain joins TRBV24-1 to TRBJ2-5, with TRBD1 matching 7 bases. The length of the CDR3 is 15 residues. CDR1 KGHDR and CDR2 SFDVKD come from the germline V gene. Unmatched junction bases numbered 12, after V lost 5 bases and J lost 7 bases. CDR3 region: CATSGTWDRKGTQYF. The CDR3 DNA reads TGTGCCACCAGTGGAACTTGGGACAGAAAAGGGACCCAGTACTTC.

The V call is TRBV7-2, the J call TRBJ2-3; 10 bases are shared with TRBD2. Looked up from germline, CDR1 is SGHTA and CDR2 is FQGNSA. The CDR3 has 13 residues. The V and J ends lost 8 bases and 1 base, in that order; junction bases with no gene match: 0. CDR3 sequence: CASGTSGTDTQYF. As DNA, the CDR3 is TGTGCCAGCGGGACTAGCGGCACAGATACGCAGTATTTT.

The rearrangement joins TRBV5-4 to TRBJ1-2; the match to TRBD1 covers 9 bases. Germline V lookup: CDR1 SGHNT, CDR2 YYREEE (reference sequence). CDR3 size: 15 residues. Germline trimming cut 6 bases from V and 7 bases from J; bases unmatched to any gene: 13. CDR3: CASNANRGLEAGYTF. The CDR3 DNA is TGTGCCAGCAACGCAAACAGGGGGCTTGAGGCTGGCTACACCTTC.

This clonotype was seen many times. The CDR3 nucleotides are TGTGCCAGCACCACCGCGGGGGGAGGCACAGATACGCAGTATTTT. Its translation: CASTTAGGGTDTQYF. The chain is built from TRBV7-2 and TRBJ2-3, with 8 bases fitting TRBD2. Looked up from germline, CDR1 is SGHTA and CDR2 is FQGNSA. The CDR3 loop spans 15 amino acids. V lost 7 bases, J lost 1 base, and 7 bases stayed unmatched.

This clonotype has only a few counts. The rearrangement links TRBV4-1 to TRBJ2-4; D call uncertain. This CDR3 has 16 residues. The V end lost 1 base, the J end lost 3 bases, and 13 bases lay between the germline ends. Per the germline V gene, CDR1 is MGHRA and CDR2 is YSYEKL. The CDR3 region has the DNA TGCGCCAGCAGCCAAGCCGGCGGATTGGGCAAAAACATTCAGTACTTC. Translation: CASSQAGGLGKNIQYF.

The chain joins TRBV7-8 to TRBJ2-7; the D gene is possibly TRBD2 (6 bases). CDR1 and CDR2 from the germline V gene are SGHVS and FQNEAQ. The V end lost 0 bases, the J end lost 3 bases, and 18 bases lay between the germline ends. The CDR3 runs to 17 residues. CDR3 coding DNA: TGTGCCAGCAGCTTAGCGCAGAGGAAGCGGGCCGACTACGAGCAGTACTTC. Amino acid sequence: CASSLAQRKRADYEQYF.